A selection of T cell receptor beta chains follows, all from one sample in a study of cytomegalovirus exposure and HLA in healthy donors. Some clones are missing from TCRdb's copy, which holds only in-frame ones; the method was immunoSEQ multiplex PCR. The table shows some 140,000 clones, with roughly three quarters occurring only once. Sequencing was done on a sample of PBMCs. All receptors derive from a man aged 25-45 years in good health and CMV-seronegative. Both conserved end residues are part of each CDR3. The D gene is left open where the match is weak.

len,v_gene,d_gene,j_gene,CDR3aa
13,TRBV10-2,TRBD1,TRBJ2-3,CASREQGTDTQYF
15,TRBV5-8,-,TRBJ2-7,CASSSTGGPTYEQYF
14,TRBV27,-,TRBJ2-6,CASSSQRGWRVLTF
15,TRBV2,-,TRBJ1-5,CASSEQGGWNQPQHF
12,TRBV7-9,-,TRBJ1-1,CASSFVGVEAFF
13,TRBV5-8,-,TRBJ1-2,CASSLVVNYGYTF
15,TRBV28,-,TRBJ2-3,CASLGGWGVLDTQYF
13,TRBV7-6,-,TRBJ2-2,CASTSGFTGELFF
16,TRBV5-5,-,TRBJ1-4,CASSLVGSGIGEKLFF
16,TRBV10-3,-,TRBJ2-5,CAISGHGREGLQSQYF
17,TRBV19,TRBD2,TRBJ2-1,CASSRTSGSFQPGEQFF
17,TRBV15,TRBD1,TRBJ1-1,CATSRLGRDRGRTEAFF
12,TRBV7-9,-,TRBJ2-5,CASSPGKETQYF
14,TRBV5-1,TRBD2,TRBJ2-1,CASNDASGSGEQFF
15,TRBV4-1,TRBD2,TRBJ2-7,CASSQEGLAGGEQYF
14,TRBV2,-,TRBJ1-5,CASSDWQGNQPQHF
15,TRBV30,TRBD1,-,CAWIPLGTEPYEQYF
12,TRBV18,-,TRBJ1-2,CASSPRMEGYTF
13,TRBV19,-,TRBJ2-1,CASSVQAFNEQFF
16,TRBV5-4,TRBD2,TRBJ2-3,CASSRTSGSSTDTQYF
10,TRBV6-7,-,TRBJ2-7,CDSSYSSEYF
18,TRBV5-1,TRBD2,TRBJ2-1,CASSAGTSAQNSYNEQFF
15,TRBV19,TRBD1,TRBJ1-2,CASTEKDRGDYGYTF
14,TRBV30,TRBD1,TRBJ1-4,CAHSGQGAGEKLFF
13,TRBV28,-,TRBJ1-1,CASSIPGQKGAFF
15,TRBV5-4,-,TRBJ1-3,CASRSDSRSGNTIYF
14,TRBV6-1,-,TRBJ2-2,CAIHMYSHTGELFF
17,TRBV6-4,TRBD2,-,CASSGPGTSGSPYEQYF
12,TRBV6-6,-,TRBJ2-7,CASKRQGIEQYF
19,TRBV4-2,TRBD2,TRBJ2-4,CASSQDGLAGGLAKNIQYF
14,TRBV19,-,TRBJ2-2,CASSQRQYTGELFF
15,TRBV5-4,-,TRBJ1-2,CASSTLDTPYYGYTF
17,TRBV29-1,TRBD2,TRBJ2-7,CSVAGLIAGLTTYEQYF
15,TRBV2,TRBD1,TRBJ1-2,CASSEIGTGDNGYTF
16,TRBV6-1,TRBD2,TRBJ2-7,CASSEDVAGGSYEQYF
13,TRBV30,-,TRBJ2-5,CAWSPEPQETQYF
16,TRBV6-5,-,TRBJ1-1,CASSYSISVRATEAFF
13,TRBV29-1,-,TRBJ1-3,CSVVVGPGNTIYF
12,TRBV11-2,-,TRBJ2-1,CASSLEGYEQFF
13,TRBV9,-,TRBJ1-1,CASSVSPTSEAFF
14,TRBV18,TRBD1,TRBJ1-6,CASSPGTGYSPLHF
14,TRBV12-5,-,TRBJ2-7,CASAEGGWSYEQYF
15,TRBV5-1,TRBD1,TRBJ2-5,CASSLVYNRGETQYF
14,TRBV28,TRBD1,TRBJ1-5,CASSQDRGYQPQHF
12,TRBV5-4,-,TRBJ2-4,CASSLDTGIQYF
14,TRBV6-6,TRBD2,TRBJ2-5,CASSYLAGRETQYF
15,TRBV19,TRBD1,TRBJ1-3,CASSQDRGLGNTIYF
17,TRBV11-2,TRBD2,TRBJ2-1,CASSLGASSGNYNEQFF
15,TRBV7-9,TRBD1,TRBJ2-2,CASSYGTGGTGELFF
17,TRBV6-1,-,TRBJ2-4,CASSEYSLGLAKNIQYF
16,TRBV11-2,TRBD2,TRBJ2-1,CASSLDWAGGPREQFF
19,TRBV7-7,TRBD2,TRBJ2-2,CASTADPGVAGGNTGELFF
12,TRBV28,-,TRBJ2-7,CASSFSSRTQYF
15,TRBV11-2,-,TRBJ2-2,CASNSLGRRTGELFF
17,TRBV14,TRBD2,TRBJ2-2,CASSLRRNGGVTGELFF